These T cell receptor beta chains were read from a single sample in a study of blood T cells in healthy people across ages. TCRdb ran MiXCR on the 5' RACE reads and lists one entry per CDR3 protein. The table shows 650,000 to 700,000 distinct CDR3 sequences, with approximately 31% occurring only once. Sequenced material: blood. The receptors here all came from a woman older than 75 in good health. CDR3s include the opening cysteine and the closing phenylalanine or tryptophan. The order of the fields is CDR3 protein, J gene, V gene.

CASSVGQGKGEKLFF,TRBJ1-4,TRBV5-1
CASSLEPGVGYGYTF,TRBJ1-2,TRBV7-8
CASSPERQYNEQFF,TRBJ2-1,TRBV7-9
CASILDSQGADAQYF,TRBJ2-3,TRBV12-3/TRBV12-4
CASSGGSSGAYF,TRBJ2-7,TRBV2
CASSLSGHRQLYF,TRBJ2-5,TRBV7-3
CASRRDTGTYEQYF,TRBJ2-7,TRBV6-1
CASSQDKADTQYF,TRBJ2-3,TRBV3-1
CASSHQQGTNYGYTF,TRBJ1-2,TRBV4-1
CASTRTSGTREQYF,TRBJ2-7,TRBV5-1
CASRRQFSTDTQYF,TRBJ2-3,TRBV7-9
CASGGQRFQYF,TRBJ2-4,TRBV28
CSASAGGPFHEQYF,TRBJ2-7,TRBV20-1
CASRRTSGRNEQFF,TRBJ2-1,TRBV5-6
CASSVRRGGHETQYF,TRBJ2-5,TRBV9
CASSPIPNADTQYF,TRBJ2-3,TRBV12-3/TRBV12-4
CSALLPSGGPDEQFF,TRBJ2-1,TRBV20-1
CASSLPGTGSYNEQFF,TRBJ2-1,TRBV7-9
CSIATDKETQYF,TRBJ2-5,TRBV29-1
CASSTGRGTTNEKLFF,TRBJ1-4,TRBV12-3/TRBV12-4
CASSQRLAGVGYF,TRBJ2-3,TRBV14
CASSNPGLAGGLSSYNEQFF,TRBJ2-1,TRBV6-2/TRBV6-3
CASTLTGTNQPQHF,TRBJ1-5,TRBV28
CAISDASGGRNEQFF,TRBJ2-1,TRBV10-3
CASSLFSGGGSYEQYF,TRBJ2-7,TRBV28
CASSQDKAGPYSPLHF,TRBJ1-6,TRBV3-1
CASSQVREQGYTF,TRBJ1-2,TRBV3-1
CASSDGLSGRNTEAFF,TRBJ1-1,TRBV6-2/TRBV6-3
CASRDGGGVIYGYTF,TRBJ1-2,TRBV6-5
CASRLAGITITDTQYF,TRBJ2-3,TRBV27
CASSLRLWGYTF,TRBJ1-2,TRBV28
CAISVRDDEQFF,TRBJ2-1,TRBV10-3
CSALRTGSSYEQYF,TRBJ2-7,TRBV20-1
CATTSGGNEQFF,TRBJ2-1,TRBV2
CASSLTLGRGHGYTF,TRBJ1-2,TRBV7-9
CSASRGINYEQYF,TRBJ2-7,TRBV20-1
CASSRLMGGTSTDTQYF,TRBJ2-3,TRBV5-1
CAISESIGQVTDTQYF,TRBJ2-3,TRBV10-3
CAISGFTGAEAFF,TRBJ1-1,TRBV10-3
CASSLGGQFELFF,TRBJ2-2,TRBV5-1
CASTSYGQGGYGYTF,TRBJ1-2,TRBV6-1
CASSLTQGRYNEQFF,TRBJ2-1,TRBV6-5
CSARVGARGEQYF,TRBJ2-7,TRBV20-1
CACSLGQGANQPQHF,TRBJ1-5,TRBV5-1
CSVLDQGELFF,TRBJ1-4,TRBV29-1